This TCR beta chain was identified in a study of CD8+CD57+ T cells in acquired aplastic anemia. Looking at the study overall: Across the sorted CD4+ and CD8+ cells, DNA amounts averaged roughly 3.5 ug.

Regarding the study as a whole: Between patients and controls, around 30 CD8+ CDR3 sequences were found in common.

The use of genomic DNA as template underpinned the TCR beta VDJ and CDR3 profiling. One entry per CDR3 protein, called by TCRdb with MiXCR from the reads. The top ten hold 0.82% of the sample, which has about half a million distinct CDR3 sequences, around 30% seen once. An expansion of CD8+CD57+ cells by flow cytometry had been shown in patients chosen for sequencing. In this sample, this clonotype turned up many times. Its specificity is not known. Germline CDR1 and CDR2: LGHNA and YSLEER. This CDR3 is built from 14 residues. The V gene end was trimmed by 5 bases and the J gene end by 5 bases; junction bases not matched to a gene: 8.

This chain uses TRBV4-3 with TRBJ2-7; 8 nucleotides agree with TRBD1. Sequenced: sorted CD4+, CD8+, or CD8+CD57+ T cells (not recorded which) from PBMCs. This receptor was taken from a human donor with aplastic anemia. CDR3 protein: CASSSDREVHEQYF. DNA for the CDR3: TGCGCCAGCAGCTCGGACAGGGAGGTCCACGAGCAGTACTTC.